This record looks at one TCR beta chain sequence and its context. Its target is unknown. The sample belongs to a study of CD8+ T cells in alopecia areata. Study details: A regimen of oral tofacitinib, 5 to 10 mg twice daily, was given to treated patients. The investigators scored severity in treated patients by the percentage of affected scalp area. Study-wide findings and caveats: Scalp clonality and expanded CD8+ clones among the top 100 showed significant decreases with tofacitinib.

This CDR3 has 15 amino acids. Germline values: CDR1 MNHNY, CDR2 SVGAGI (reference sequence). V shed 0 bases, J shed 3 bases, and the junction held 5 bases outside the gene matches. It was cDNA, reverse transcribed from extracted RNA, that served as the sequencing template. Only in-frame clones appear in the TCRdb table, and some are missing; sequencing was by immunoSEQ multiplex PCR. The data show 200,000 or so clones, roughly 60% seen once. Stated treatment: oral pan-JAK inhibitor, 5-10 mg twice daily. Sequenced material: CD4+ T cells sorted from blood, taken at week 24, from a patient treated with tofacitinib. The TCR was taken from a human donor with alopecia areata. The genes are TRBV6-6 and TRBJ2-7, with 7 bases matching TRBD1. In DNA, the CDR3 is TGTGCCAGCAGTTACTCACAGGGGATAATCTACGAGCAGTACTTC. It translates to CASSYSQGIIYEQYF.